This T cell receptor beta chain was identified during a study of CD8 T cells in Susac syndrome (dated by TCRdb to about 2019). In terms of the full investigation: Among the sequenced Susac syndrome patients, over five had clinically active disease and about 8 were in clinical remission. The study compared CD8+ T cell repertoire clonality among 11 to 12 healthy donors, around 14 Susac syndrome patients and some 16 multiple sclerosis patients. Susac syndrome patients were therapy-naive, on corticosteroids (some also receiving IVIg), or on IVIg alone at blood withdrawal. The study used repertoire sequencing to test whether antigen drove CD8+ T cell activation and differentiation in Susac syndrome.

What the authors observed across the whole study: Roughly 17 and five Susac-specific public clones were found in the total CD8+ and CD8+ TEMRA repertoires, respectively. CD8+ repertoires in Susac syndrome showed clonal expansion, which was highest in CD8+ TEMRA cells and was greater in clinically active patients than in remitting patients. The study acknowledged that relatively few individuals were included in the TCR sequencing and HLA analysis.

For this clonotype: No antigen is known for it. No per-base quality is available; no much larger clone lies one base away.

RNA was extracted with the RNeasy kit and 0.5 to 1 ug was reverse transcribed using random hexamers. The immunoSEQ multiplex PCR assay, covering 54 Vbeta and 13 Jbeta segments, was used to amplify TCR beta CDR3 regions. To correct PCR amplification bias, a synthetic template baseline was used for both primer optimization and computational correction. The paper's data handling went like this. Only productive sequences were kept, with reads annotated to V, D and J genes according to IMGT and analyzed in immunoSEQ Analyzer. Clonality was computed as one minus Shannon entropy normalized by log2 of the number of productive unique sequences. For each patient and control, public and private clones were evaluated among the 100 most prevalent clones. Clones were defined as Susac-specific when absent from the healthy and MS cohorts, from some 1,100 published viral clones and from other ImmuneACCESS disease sequences. TCRdb passed the public sequencing reads through fastp at Q25 and MiXCR, retaining productive beta sequences. Identical CDR3 protein sequences are pooled into one entry, listed with their most common genes and DNA. The V and J calls and clone size come from TCRdb's table, not from the authors' own analysis. Counted in this sample were approximately 190,000 distinct CDR3 sequences; approximately 95% of them appeared once. The ten largest clones take up around 0.16% of the sample.

Peripheral blood CD8+ and CD4+ T cells from healthy donors, Susac syndrome patients and multiple sclerosis patients were profiled using high-throughput TCR beta sequencing. The Susac syndrome patients fulfilled recently defined diagnostic criteria for definite or probable disease. Bulk CD8+ and CD4+ T cells were purified by magnetic negative isolation, whereas CD8+ TEMRA cells were enriched by FACS. Blood was drawn into EDTA tubes, processed within 24 hours, and PBMCs were isolated by density gradient centrifugation. PBMCs destined for TCR sequencing were cryopreserved in liquid nitrogen and later thawed in a 37 °C water bath. The sorted or isolated CD4+, CD8+ and CD8+ TEMRA cells reached a purity of at least 90%. The CDR3, from cysteine to phenylalanine, totals 15 residues. Just CDR3 DNA is preserved here, 45 bases in frame from base 1. Trimming accounts for 6 bases at V and 0 bases at J, while the number of junction bases matched to no gene is 8. The germline V gene specifies MDHEN as CDR1 and SYDVKM as CDR2.

The material sequenced was CD8+ T cells from PBMCs. The TCR comes from a human donor with Susac syndrome. Recombination linked TRBV28 to TRBJ2-7; 7 central nucleotides agree with TRBD1. The DNA sequence is TGTGCCAGCAGGGGTGACCGACAGGGCTCCTACGAGCAGTACTTC. Its product reads: CASRGDRQGSYEQYF. Reference TRBV28 and TRBJ2-7 proteins supply the regions before and after the CDR3; the full variable domain is: DVKVTQSSRYLVKRTGEKVFLECVQDMDHENMFWYRQDPGLGLRLIYFSYDVKMKEKGDIPEGYSVSREKKERFSLILESASTNQTSMYLCASRGDRQGSYEQYFGPGTRLTVT.